The 9 T cell receptor beta chains listed next were all sequenced from one sample in a study of blood T cell repertoires in COVID-19. Only in-frame clones appear in the TCRdb table, and some are missing; sequencing was by immunoSEQ multiplex PCR. The sample carries some 250,000 clones, about 80% recorded once. The sample taken for sequencing was peripheral blood. The receptors stem from a woman aged 80 or older with acute or convalescent COVID-19.

The chain couples TRBV6-5 to TRBJ1-2; maybe TRBD1 (6 bases). The CDR3 is made up of 13 amino acids. CDR1 and CDR2 from the germline V gene are MNHEY and SVGAGI. Between the trimmed V and J ends, which lost 6 bases and 4 bases, there was a span of 12 bases. CDR3 in amino acids: CASRPTGTYGYTF. The CDR3 bases are TGTGCCAGCAGGCCAACAGGGACCTATGGCTACACCTTC.

Written as DNA, the CDR3 is TGCGCCAGCAGCTTGGGACTAGCCACCGGGGAGCTGTTTTTT. As protein: CASSLGLATGELFF. The chain links TRBV5-1 to TRBJ2-2; 7 bases map to TRBD2. Germline CDR1 is SGHRS and CDR2 is YFSETQ. This CDR3 contains 14 residues. The ends lost 0 bases at V and 4 bases at J; junction bases unmatched: 0.

This clone was found a few times. The chain combines TRBV4-2 with TRBJ2-5, with 11 positions matching TRBD2. Looked up from germline, CDR1 is LGHNA and CDR2 is YNFKEQ. The CDR3 consists of 18 residues. V lost 1 base and J lost 2; bases outside the gene matches: 9. The CDR3 DNA reads as TGTGCCAGCAGCCAAGTTTTAGCGGGGGGGCCGGGGCAAGAGACCCAGTACTTC. Its translation: CASSQVLAGGPGQETQYF.

V usage is TRBV11-2 and J usage is TRBJ2-7; no clear D gene. CDR1 is SGHAT, CDR2 FQNNGV, per germline. Trimming took off 5 bases at V and 0 bases at J, with 14 bases between the two ends. The CDR3 is made up of 15 amino acids. The CDR3 sequence is CASSIRPAGSYEQYF. In DNA form, the CDR3 reads TGTGCCAGCAGCATTAGACCCGCAGGCTCCTACGAGCAGTACTTC.

This clone has only a few counts. The chain links TRBV19 to TRBJ1-5; D remains ambiguous. Germline CDR1 reads LNHDA; CDR2 reads SQIVND (reference sequence). The CDR3 totals 14 residues. With 6 bases removed from V and 5 bases from J, the gap between germline ends came to 14 bases. The CDR3 bases are TGTGCCAGTAGGCCACGGGGATCGGATCAGCCCCAGCATTTT. It codes for CASRPRGSDQPQHF.

This clone was recorded only once. The chain has TRBV6-5 and TRBJ2-1; 7 positions agree with TRBD1. Germline V lookup: CDR1 MNHEY, CDR2 SVGAGI. The CDR3 sequence is 14 residues long. V was clipped by 5 bases and J by 6 bases; unmatched bases: 7. CDR3 nucleotides: TGTGCCAGCAGTAGGGGACAGAACTTCAATGAGCAGTTCTTC. Protein sequence: CASSRGQNFNEQFF.

In regard to this clone: At one boundary the junction diverges from the germline segment, which might be a read error. V and J are TRBV7-9 and TRBJ2-2; 9 bases match TRBD1. CDR1 and CDR2 from the germline V gene are SEHNR and FQNEAQ (reference sequence). The CDR3 extends over 16 amino acids. CDR3 amino acids: CASSARQGGRHRGAVF. In nucleotides, the CDR3 is TGTGCCAGCAGCGCCCGACAGGGGGGCAGACACCGGGGAGCTGTTTTT.

Details on this clone: The same CDR3 arises from other DNA sequences in this sample as well. The chain employs TRBV2 and TRBJ1-5; D possibly corresponds to TRBD1 (6 bases). Trimming took 4 bases from V and 2 from J, leaving 6 bases between them. CDR3 length: 13 amino acids. The germline V gene has CDR1 SNHLY and CDR2 FYNNEI. Written as DNA, the CDR3 is TGTGCCAGCAGTGGACAGGGCAATCAGCCCCAGCATTTT. Residues: CASSGQGNQPQHF.

The chain carries TRBV7-9 and TRBJ2-1; TRBD1 agrees at 8 bases. The CDR3 is 16 amino acids. CDR1 is SEHNR, CDR2 FQNEAQ, per germline (reference sequence). J was trimmed by 6 bases and V by 3 bases; bases with no gene match: 10. The DNA of the CDR3 is TGTGCCAGCAGCTTGGGGGGCAGGGGGCTCGGCAATGAGCAGTTCTTC. This codes for CASSLGGRGLGNEQFF. The complete variable domain, with remaining parts taken from reference TRBV7-9 and TRBJ2-1, reads DTGVSQNPRHKITKRGQNVTFRCDPISEHNRLYWYRQTLGQGPEFLTYFQNEAQLEKSRLLSDRFSAERPKGSFSTLEIQRTEQGDSAMYLCASSLGGRGLGNEQFFGPGTRLTVL.